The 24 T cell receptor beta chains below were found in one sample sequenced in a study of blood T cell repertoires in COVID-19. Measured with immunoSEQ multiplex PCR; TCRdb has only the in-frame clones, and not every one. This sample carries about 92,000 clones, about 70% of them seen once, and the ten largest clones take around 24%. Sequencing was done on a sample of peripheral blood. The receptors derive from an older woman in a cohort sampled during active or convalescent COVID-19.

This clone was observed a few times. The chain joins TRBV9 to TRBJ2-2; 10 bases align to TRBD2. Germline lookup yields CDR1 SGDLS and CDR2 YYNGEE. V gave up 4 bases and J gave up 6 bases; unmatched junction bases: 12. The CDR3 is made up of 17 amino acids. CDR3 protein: CASSPYAGTSAAGELFF. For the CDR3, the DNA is TGTGCCAGCAGCCCCTACGCCGGGACTAGCGCAGCCGGGGAGCTGTTTTTT.

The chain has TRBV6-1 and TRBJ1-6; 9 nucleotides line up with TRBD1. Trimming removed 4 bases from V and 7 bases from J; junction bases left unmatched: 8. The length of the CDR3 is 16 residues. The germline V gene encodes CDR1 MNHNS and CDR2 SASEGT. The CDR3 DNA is TGTGCCAGCAGTGCCGTGGGACAGGGACTAAATTCACCCCTCCACTTT. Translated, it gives CASSAVGQGLNSPLHF.

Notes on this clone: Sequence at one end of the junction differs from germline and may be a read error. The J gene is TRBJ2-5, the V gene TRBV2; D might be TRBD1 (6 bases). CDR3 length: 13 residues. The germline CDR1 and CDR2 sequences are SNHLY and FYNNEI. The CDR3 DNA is TGTGCCAGCAGCGAAGGGGGAGTGGAGACCCAGTACTTC. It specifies CASSEGGVETQYF.

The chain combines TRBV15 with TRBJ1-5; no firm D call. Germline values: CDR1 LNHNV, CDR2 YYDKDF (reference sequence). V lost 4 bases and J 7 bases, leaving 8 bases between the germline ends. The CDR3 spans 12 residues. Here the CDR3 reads CATSTLRQPQHF. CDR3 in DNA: TGTGCCACCAGCACACTACGGCAGCCCCAGCATTTT.

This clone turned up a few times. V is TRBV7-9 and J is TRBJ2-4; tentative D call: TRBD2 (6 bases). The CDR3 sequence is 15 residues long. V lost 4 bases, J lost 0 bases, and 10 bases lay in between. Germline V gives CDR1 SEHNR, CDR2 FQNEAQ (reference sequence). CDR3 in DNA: TGTGCCAGCAGCTCCTGGGGGGTAGCCAAAAACATTCAGTACTTC. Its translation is CASSSWGVAKNIQYF.

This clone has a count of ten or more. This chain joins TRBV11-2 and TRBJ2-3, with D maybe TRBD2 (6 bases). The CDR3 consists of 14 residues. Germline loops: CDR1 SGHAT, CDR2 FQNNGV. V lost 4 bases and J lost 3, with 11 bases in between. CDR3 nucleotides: TGTGCCAGCAGCTCCACCCGGGGGACAGATACGCAGTATTTT. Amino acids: CASSSTRGTDTQYF.

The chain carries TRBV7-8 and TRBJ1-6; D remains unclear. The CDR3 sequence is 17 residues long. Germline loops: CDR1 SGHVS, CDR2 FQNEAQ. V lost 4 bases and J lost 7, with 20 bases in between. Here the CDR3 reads CASSSPLGPTGNSPLHF. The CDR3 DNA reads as TGTGCCAGCAGCTCGCCCCTCGGACCGACGGGGAATTCACCCCTCCACTTT.

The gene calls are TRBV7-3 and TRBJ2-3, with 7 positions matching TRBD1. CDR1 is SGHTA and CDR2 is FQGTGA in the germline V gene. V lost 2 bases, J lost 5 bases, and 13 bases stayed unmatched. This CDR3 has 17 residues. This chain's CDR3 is CASSLGAGGTVGDTQYF. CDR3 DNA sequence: TGTGCCAGCAGCTTAGGCGCAGGGGGTACGGTGGGAGATACGCAGTATTTT.

The CDR3 DNA is TGTGCCAGCAGCTTAAACAGGGTCGTCAAAAACATTCAGTACTTC. Translation gives CASSLNRVVKNIQYF. This sequence joins TRBV7-2 and TRBJ2-4, with a weak D call TRBD1 (6 bases). The CDR3 extends over 15 amino acids. V was clipped by 2 bases and J by 3 bases, with 11 bases between them. Germline V gene data show CDR1 as SGHTA and CDR2 as FQGNSA.

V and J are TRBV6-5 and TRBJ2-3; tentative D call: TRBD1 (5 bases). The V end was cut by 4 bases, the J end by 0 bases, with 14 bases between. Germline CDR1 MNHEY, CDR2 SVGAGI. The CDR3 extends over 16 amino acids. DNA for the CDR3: TGTGCCAGCAGTTTGACAGTTCCCGCAAGCACAGATACGCAGTATTTT. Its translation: CASSLTVPASTDTQYF.

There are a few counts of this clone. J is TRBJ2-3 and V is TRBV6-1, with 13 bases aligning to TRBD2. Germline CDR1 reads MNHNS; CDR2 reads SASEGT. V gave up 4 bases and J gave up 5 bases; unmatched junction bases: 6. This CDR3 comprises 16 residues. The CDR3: CASSAGLAGMGDTQYF. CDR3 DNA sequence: TGTGCCAGCAGTGCGGGACTAGCGGGAATGGGAGATACGCAGTATTTT.

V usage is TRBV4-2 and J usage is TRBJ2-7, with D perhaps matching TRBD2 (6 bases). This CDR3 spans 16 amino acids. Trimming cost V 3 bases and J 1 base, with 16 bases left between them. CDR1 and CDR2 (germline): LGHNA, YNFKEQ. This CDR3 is CASSQGNTAGSYEQYF. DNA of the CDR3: TGTGCCAGCAGCCAGGGCAATACCGCGGGGTCCTACGAGCAGTACTTC.

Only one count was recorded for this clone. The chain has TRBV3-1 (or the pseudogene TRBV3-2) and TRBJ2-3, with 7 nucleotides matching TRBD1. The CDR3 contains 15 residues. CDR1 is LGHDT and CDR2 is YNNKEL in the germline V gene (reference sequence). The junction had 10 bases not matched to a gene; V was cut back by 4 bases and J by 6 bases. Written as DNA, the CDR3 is TGTGCCAGCAGCCCCCCGGGACAGCCTTGGGATACGCAGTATTTT. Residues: CASSPPGQPWDTQYF.

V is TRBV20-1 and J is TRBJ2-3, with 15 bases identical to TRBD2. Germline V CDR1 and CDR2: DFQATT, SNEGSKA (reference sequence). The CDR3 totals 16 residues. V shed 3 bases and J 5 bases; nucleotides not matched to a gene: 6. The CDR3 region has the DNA TGCAGTGCTAGTGGGGGACTAGCGGGGGGTGTAGATACGCAGTATTTT. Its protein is CSASGGLAGGVDTQYF.

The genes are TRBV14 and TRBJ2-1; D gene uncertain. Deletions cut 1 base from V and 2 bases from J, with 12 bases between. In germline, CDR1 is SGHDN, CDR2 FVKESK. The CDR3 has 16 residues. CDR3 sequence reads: CASSQVSQVAYNEQFF. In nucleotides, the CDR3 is TGTGCCAGCAGCCAAGTGAGTCAGGTTGCCTACAATGAGCAGTTCTTC.

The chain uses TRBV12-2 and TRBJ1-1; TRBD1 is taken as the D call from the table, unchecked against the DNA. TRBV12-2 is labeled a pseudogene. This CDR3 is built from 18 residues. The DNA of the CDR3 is TGTGCAAGTCGCTTAGCGTTGGTTCGGCAGGGGGCGAACACTGAAGCTTTCTTT. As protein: CASRLALVRQGANTEAFF.

The CDR3 reads CASSLDGRSTDTQYF. The CDR3 DNA is TGTGCCAGCAGCTTAGATGGCAGGAGCACAGATACGCAGTATTTT. The chain uses TRBV11-3 and TRBJ2-3, with D hard to call. The CDR3 covers 15 residues. The V end lost 0 bases, the J end lost 0 bases, and 7 bases lay between the germline ends. Germline loops: CDR1 SGHNT, CDR2 YENEEA.

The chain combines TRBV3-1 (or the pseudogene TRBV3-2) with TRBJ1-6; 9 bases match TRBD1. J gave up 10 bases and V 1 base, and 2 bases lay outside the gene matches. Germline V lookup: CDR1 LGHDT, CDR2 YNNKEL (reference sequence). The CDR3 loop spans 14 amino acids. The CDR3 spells CASSQGTGGSPLHF. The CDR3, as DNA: TGTGCCAGCAGCCAAGGAACAGGGGGCTCACCCCTCCACTTT.

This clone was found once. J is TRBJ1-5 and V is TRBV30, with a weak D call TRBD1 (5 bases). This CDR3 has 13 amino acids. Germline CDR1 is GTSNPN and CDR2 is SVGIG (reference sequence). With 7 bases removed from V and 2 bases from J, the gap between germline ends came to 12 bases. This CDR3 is CASSGIGNQPQHF. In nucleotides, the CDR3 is TGTGCCTCGTCAGGGATCGGCAATCAGCCCCAGCATTTT.

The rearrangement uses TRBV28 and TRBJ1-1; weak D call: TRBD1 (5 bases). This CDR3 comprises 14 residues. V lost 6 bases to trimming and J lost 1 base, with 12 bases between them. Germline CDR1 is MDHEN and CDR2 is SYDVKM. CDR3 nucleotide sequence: TGTGCCAGCAGCGCAGGGCGTCAGAACACTGAAGCTTTCTTT. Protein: CASSAGRQNTEAFF.

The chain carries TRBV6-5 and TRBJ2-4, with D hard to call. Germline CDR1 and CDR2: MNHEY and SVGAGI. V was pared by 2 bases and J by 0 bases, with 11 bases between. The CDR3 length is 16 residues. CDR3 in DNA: TGTGCCAGCAGTTACGGTCTATCACTAGCCAAAAACATTCAGTACTTC. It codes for CASSYGLSLAKNIQYF.

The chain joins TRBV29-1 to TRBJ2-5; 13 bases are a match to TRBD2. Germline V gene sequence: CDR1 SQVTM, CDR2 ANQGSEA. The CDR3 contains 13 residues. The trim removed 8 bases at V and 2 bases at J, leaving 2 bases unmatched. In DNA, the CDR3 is TGCAGCACTAGCGGGGGGGTACAAGAGACCCAGTACTTC. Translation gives CSTSGGVQETQYF.

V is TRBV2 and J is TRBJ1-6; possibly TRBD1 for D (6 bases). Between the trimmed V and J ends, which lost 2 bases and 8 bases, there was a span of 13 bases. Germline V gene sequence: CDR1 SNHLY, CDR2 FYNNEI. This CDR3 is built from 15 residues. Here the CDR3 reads CASSELGRGHSPLHF. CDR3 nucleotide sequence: TGTGCCAGCAGTGAACTGGGCAGGGGTCATTCACCCCTCCACTTT. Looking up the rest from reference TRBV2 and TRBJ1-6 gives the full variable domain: EPEVTQTPSHQVTQMGQEVILRCVPISNHLYFYWYRQILGQKVEFLVSFYNNEISEKSEIFDDQFSVERPDGSNFTLKIRSTKLEDSAMYFCASSELGRGHSPLHFGNGTRLTVT.

DNA of the CDR3: TGCGCCAGCAGCCTACGACTCGGGTACGGGGACACTGAAGCTTTCTTT. Translating it yields CASSLRLGYGDTEAFF. The chain joins TRBV5-1 to TRBJ1-1; D ambiguous. CDR1 SGHRS and CDR2 YFSETQ come from the germline V gene. V dropped 4 bases and J dropped 3 bases, with 19 bases sitting between them. This CDR3 comprises 16 residues.